The table lists the clone carrying this T cell receptor beta chain with a few counts. Its specificity is not known. Only one heparinised blood draw was taken per donor, and its volume averaged approximately 100 mL. Every bit of the isolated RNA underwent reverse transcription, so sequencing read expressed TCRB transcripts. TCRdb's table, derived via immunoSEQ multiplex PCR, lists solely in-frame clones and lacks some. The sample yields around 280,000 clones, about 15% seen once. This entry is derived from a study of beta chain features in type 1 diabetes. Study-level information: Healthy donors and patients showed comparable age, gender and cell yields.

Whole-study results and caveats: cDNA-based sequencing might over-represent cells highly expressing TCR. Shortening that was moderate but significant affected the TCRB CDR3s of Type 1 diabetes patients in all four CD4+ subsets. The study found fewer insertions and more deletions at VDJ junctions in type 1 diabetes patients.

The clonotype originates from a man aged 18 to 30 with type 1 diabetes. Sequenced input: naive CD4+ T cells from blood.

The CDR3 DNA is TGTGCCAGCACCGGGACTAGGCCCACTGAGCAGTACTTC. Translated: CASTGTRPTEQYF. The genes are TRBV6-6 and TRBJ2-7; 8 nucleotides match TRBD2. Germline values: CDR1 MNHNY, CDR2 SVGAGI (reference sequence). The V gene end was trimmed by 7 bases and the J gene end by 7 bases; junction bases not matched to a gene: 9. The CDR3 is made up of 13 amino acids.